These 19 T cell receptor beta chains share one sample of origin, sequenced in a study of blood T cell repertoires in COVID-19. Some clones are missing from TCRdb's copy, which holds only in-frame ones; the method was immunoSEQ multiplex PCR. The table has 150,000 to 180,000 clones, about 90% seen once. The sample consisted of peripheral blood. These receptors came from a man aged 50 to 59 with acute or convalescent COVID-19.

V usage is TRBV5-1 and J usage is TRBJ2-2, with a possible D match to TRBD1 (5 bases). The V end was cut by 4 bases, the J end by 0 bases, with 10 bases between. Germline CDR1 SGHRS, CDR2 YFSETQ. This CDR3 is built from 15 residues. CDR3 region: CASSKDTSNTGELFF. The CDR3 nucleotides read TGCGCCAGCAGCAAGGACACCTCGAACACCGGGGAGCTGTTTTTT.

This clone appeared once. This chain uses TRBV18 with TRBJ2-2; 7 nucleotides match TRBD2. V shed 3 bases, J shed 4 bases, and the junction held 5 bases outside the gene matches. Germline-derived CDR1 and CDR2 are KGHSH and LQKENI. This CDR3 is 15 amino acids long. The CDR3 DNA reads as TGTGCCAGCTCACCGTCGCGGGAGCGCACCGGGGAGCTGTTTTTT. It is translated as CASSPSRERTGELFF.

V usage is TRBV6-2 or TRBV6-3 and J usage is TRBJ2-3, with 10 bases lining up with TRBD2. Per germline, CDR1 MNHEY and CDR2 SVGEGT. J lost 2 bases, V lost 4 bases, and 6 bases had no gene match. This CDR3 spans 16 amino acids. CDR3 nucleotide sequence: TGTGCCAGCAGTTCCCTGAGCGGGGGGGACACAGATACGCAGTATTTT. It encodes CASSSLSGGDTDTQYF.

The DNA for the CDR3 is TGTGCCAGCAGTGTCCGGGACAGGGTCGACACTGAAGCTTTCTTT. This sequence encodes CASSVRDRVDTEAFF. This rearrangement joins TRBV6-2 or TRBV6-3 to TRBJ1-1; 9 nucleotides agree with TRBD1. The germline V gene encodes CDR1 MNHEY and CDR2 SVGEGT. With V trimmed by 5 bases and J by 3 bases, 7 bases remained unmatched. CDR3 length equals 15 residues.

The genes are TRBV11-2 and TRBJ2-7; the match to TRBD1 covers 8 bases. Trimming took 6 bases from V and 5 from J; bases not matched to a gene: 6. The germline V gene encodes CDR1 SGHAT and CDR2 FQNNGV. The CDR3 has 13 amino acids. This CDR3 reads CASRGDRGHEQYF. The CDR3 DNA reads TGTGCCAGCAGGGGAGACAGGGGCCACGAGCAGTACTTC.

The chain has TRBV28 and TRBJ1-1; 8 bases are shared with TRBD1. Germline V gene lookup returns CDR1 MDHEN and CDR2 SYDVKM. The CDR3 extends over 15 amino acids. With 5 bases clipped from V and 0 bases from J, the junction kept 5 bases outside the gene matches. CDR3 protein: CASSPGQGMNTEAFF. In DNA form, the CDR3 reads TGTGCCAGCAGTCCCGGACAGGGAATGAACACTGAAGCTTTCTTT.

This rearrangement joins TRBV2 to TRBJ2-1; TRBD1 agrees at 8 bases. The V gene end was trimmed by 6 bases and the J gene end by 5 bases; junction bases not matched to a gene: 15. From germline, CDR1 is SNHLY and CDR2 FYNNEI. The CDR3 totals 17 residues. The CDR3 sequence: CASSHPRDGQGNNEQFF. In DNA, the CDR3 is TGTGCCAGCAGCCACCCCCGAGACGGACAGGGAAACAATGAGCAGTTCTTC.

The rearrangement links TRBV7-2 to TRBJ2-3; 9 nucleotides match TRBD1. J gave up 6 bases and V 5 bases, and 9 bases lay outside the gene matches. Germline CDR1 SGHTA, CDR2 FQGNSA. CDR3 length: 15 amino acids. CDR3 region: CASSATGGRRDTQYF. The CDR3 nucleotides read TGTGCCAGCAGCGCTACAGGGGGCAGGAGGGATACGCAGTATTTT.

V gene TRBV12-3 or TRBV12-4 combines with J gene TRBJ2-1; 8 bases are a match to TRBD2. The ends lost 5 bases at V and 5 bases at J; junction bases unmatched: 2. CDR3 length: 13 amino acids. CDR3: CASSGTRDNEQFF. As DNA, the CDR3 is TGTGCCAGCAGTGGGACTAGAGACAATGAGCAGTTCTTC.

The V call is TRBV24-1, the J call TRBJ1-2, with no clear D. V dropped 4 bases and J dropped 4 bases, with 12 bases sitting between them. CDR1 KGHDR and CDR2 SFDVKD come from the germline V gene. The CDR3 spans 14 residues. The CDR3 nucleotides read TGTGCCACCAGTGACTCGACAACCGGCTATGGCTACACCTTC. The encoded protein is CATSDSTTGYGYTF.

The genes are TRBV7-2 and TRBJ2-5; D might be TRBD2 (6 bases). This CDR3 spans 13 amino acids. Per the germline V gene, CDR1 is SGHTA and CDR2 is FQGNSA. Between the trimmed V and J ends, which lost 4 bases and 5 bases, there was a span of 11 bases. CDR3 loop: CASSWGDAETQYF. The DNA for the CDR3 is TGTGCCAGCAGCTGGGGGGATGCGGAGACCCAGTACTTC.

This chain uses TRBV29-1 with TRBJ1-4, with a weak D call TRBD1 (5 bases). CDR1 and CDR2 (germline): SQVTM, ANQGSEA. The CDR3 sequence is 12 residues long. As DNA, the CDR3 is TGCAGTGCCGGGGACTTTAATGAAAAACTGTTTTTT. This codes for CSAGDFNEKLFF.

This chain links TRBV28 with TRBJ2-3; maybe TRBD1 (6 bases). Per germline, CDR1 MDHEN and CDR2 SYDVKM. CDR3 length: 14 residues. The V end lost 7 bases, the J end lost 4 bases, and 15 bases lay between the germline ends. Written as DNA, the CDR3 is TGTGCCAGCACCCTGGGGGCTCTCTCAGATACGCAGTATTTT. Its protein is CASTLGALSDTQYF.

The chain links TRBV19 to TRBJ1-2; the match to TRBD1 covers 12 bases. V trimming: 3 bases; J trimming: 3 bases; junction bases outside the gene matches: 8. Germline values: CDR1 LNHDA, CDR2 SQIVND (reference sequence). The CDR3 extends over 17 amino acids. This CDR3 reads CASSIFVGQGADYGYTF. CDR3 bases: TGTGCCAGTAGTATTTTTGTGGGACAGGGGGCCGACTATGGCTACACCTTC.

The chain is built from TRBV4-3 and TRBJ1-1; D remains unclear. The V end was cut by 3 bases, the J end by 0 bases, with 5 bases between. The CDR3 loop spans 13 amino acids. Germline V gene data show CDR1 as LGHNA and CDR2 as YSLEER. The CDR3 loop reads CASSQTLNTEAFF. The CDR3 nucleotides are TGCGCCAGCAGCCAGACATTGAACACTGAAGCTTTCTTT.

The V and J genes are TRBV5-1 and TRBJ2-2, with a possible D match to TRBD1 (6 bases). This CDR3 has 13 amino acids. V shed 4 bases and J shed 7 bases, with 11 bases lying between them. CDR1 is SGHRS, CDR2 YFSETQ, per germline. In DNA form, the CDR3 reads TGCGCCAGCAGCCCTCGGACAGTCGGGGAGCTGTTTTTT. Amino acid sequence: CASSPRTVGELFF.

The genes are TRBV18 and TRBJ2-2, with a possible D match to TRBD1 (6 bases). Between the trimmed V and J ends, which lost 2 bases and 3 bases, there was a span of 10 bases. Per germline, CDR1 KGHSH and CDR2 LQKENI. This CDR3 comprises 15 residues. In DNA, the CDR3 is TGTGCCAGCTCACCAAGGACAGATTACACCGGGGAGCTGTTTTTT. Amino acid sequence: CASSPRTDYTGELFF.

This clone appeared a single time. V is TRBV9 and J is TRBJ1-2; D is perhaps TRBD1 (6 bases). This CDR3 comprises 14 residues. Trimming removed 3 bases from V and 3 bases from J, with 12 bases in between. Germline CDR1 reads SGDLS; CDR2 reads YYNGEE. CDR3 sequence reads: CASSGNRDHYGYTF. Here the CDR3 DNA reads TGTGCCAGCAGCGGTAACAGGGATCACTATGGCTACACCTTC.

This chain uses TRBV18 with TRBJ2-7; D not certain. The germline V gene encodes CDR1 KGHSH and CDR2 LQKENI. V was clipped by 5 bases and J by 7 bases, with 9 bases between them. The CDR3 has 11 residues. The CDR3 loop is CASSKDTEQYF. The CDR3 DNA sequence: TGTGCCAGCTCAAAAGACACGGAGCAGTACTTC.